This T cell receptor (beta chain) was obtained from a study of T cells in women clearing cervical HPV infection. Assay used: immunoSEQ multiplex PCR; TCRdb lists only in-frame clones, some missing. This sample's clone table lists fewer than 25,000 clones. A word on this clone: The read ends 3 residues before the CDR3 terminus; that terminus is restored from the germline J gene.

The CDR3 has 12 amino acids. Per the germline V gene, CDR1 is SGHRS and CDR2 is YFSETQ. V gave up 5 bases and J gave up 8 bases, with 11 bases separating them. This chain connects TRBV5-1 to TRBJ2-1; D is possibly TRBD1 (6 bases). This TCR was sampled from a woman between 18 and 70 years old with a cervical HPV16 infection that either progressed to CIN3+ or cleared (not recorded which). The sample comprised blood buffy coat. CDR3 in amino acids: CASSRGYHEQFF. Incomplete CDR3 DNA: TGCGCCAGCAGTAGGGGGTACCATGAG.